Shown below are 25 T cell receptor beta chains from a single sample sequenced in a study of CD8 T cells in ankylosing spondylitis. The study, taken as a whole, reports: Roughly eight highly homologous variants formed a TCR beta motif that appeared characteristic of ankylosing spondylitis blood.

Antigens of these TCRs are unknown. TCRdb reprocessed the 5' RACE reads via MiXCR and lists one record per CDR3 protein. The sample yields approximately 540,000 distinct CDR3 sequences, approximately 11% seen once. Sequenced: blood, either unsorted or a sorted T cell fraction (not recorded which). These receptor sequences come from a male donor with ankylosing spondylitis.

The chain carries TRBV3-1 and TRBJ2-1; 13 bases are a match to TRBD2. Losses at the gene ends were 2 bases for V and 10 bases for J; bases not matched to a gene: 5. Germline assignment: CDR1 LGHDT and CDR2 YNNKEL (reference sequence). The CDR3 runs to 15 residues. The CDR3 DNA reads as TGTGCCAGCAGCCAAAGGACTAGCGGGAGATGGGAGCAGTTCTTC. Its protein product is CASSQRTSGRWEQFF.

This chain uses TRBV6-1 with TRBJ2-3; 7 nucleotides agree with TRBD2. The junction had 13 bases not matched to a gene; V was cut back by 6 bases and J by 7 bases. The CDR3 consists of 15 residues. Germline loops: CDR1 MNHNS, CDR2 SASEGT. The CDR3: CASSPVGGGRNTQYF. Written as DNA, the CDR3 is TGTGCCAGCAGCCCCGTGGGGGGGGGTAGGAATACGCAGTATTTT.

The chain has TRBV2 and TRBJ1-5; 7 nucleotides match TRBD1. The V and J ends lost 4 bases and 7 bases, in that order; junction bases with no gene match: 7. Germline V gene data show CDR1 as SNHLY and CDR2 as FYNNEI. The CDR3 has 14 amino acids. Here the CDR3 reads CASSADRDGQPQHF. The CDR3, as DNA: TGTGCCAGCAGTGCCGACAGGGACGGGCAGCCCCAGCATTTT.

This clonotype was detected once. The chain couples TRBV6-1 to TRBJ1-2; TRBD1 matches at 7 bases. Germline CDR1 and CDR2: MNHNS and SASEGT. The J segment lost 2 bases and the V segment lost 7 bases, leaving 16 bases of the junction unmatched. The CDR3 covers 17 residues. The CDR3, as DNA: TGTGCCAGCACTATAATGACAGGGCGCGCGGAGAACTATGGCTACACCTTC. It specifies CASTIMTGRAENYGYTF.

A few counts support this clonotype. The chain uses TRBV4-1 and TRBJ2-1; tentatively, D is TRBD2 (6 bases). With 1 base removed from V and 3 bases from J, the gap between germline ends came to 7 bases. CDR1 and CDR2 (germline): MGHRA, YSYEKL. The CDR3 loop spans 14 amino acids. CDR3 nucleotides: TGCGCCAGCAGCCAAGGGCGGGACTACAATGAGCAGTTCTTC. It yields the protein CASSQGRDYNEQFF.

The chain combines TRBV27 with TRBJ2-1; TRBD1 matches at 8 bases. Germline values: CDR1 MNHEY, CDR2 SMNVEV (reference sequence). The CDR3 is 15 residues long. The trim removed 6 bases at V and 2 bases at J, leaving 6 bases unmatched. CDR3 nucleotide sequence: TGTGCCAGCAGACTTGGACAGGGCGCCTACAATGAGCAGTTCTTC. This translates into CASRLGQGAYNEQFF.

This clonotype was found many times. The chain combines TRBV24-1 with TRBJ2-1, with D uncertain. The CDR3 length is 15 residues. CDR1 KGHDR and CDR2 SFDVKD come from the germline V gene. Between the trimmed V and J ends, which lost 7 bases and 4 bases, there was a span of 16 bases. CDR3 residues: CATSDPSTIYNEQFF. In DNA form, the CDR3 reads TGTGCCACCAGCGATCCGTCTACAATTTACAATGAGCAGTTCTTC.

The chain carries TRBV20-1 and TRBJ2-3; no definite D call. This CDR3 region has 15 residues. Trimming took off 1 base at V and 2 bases at J, with 13 bases between the two ends. Looked up from germline, CDR1 is DFQATT and CDR2 is SNEGSKA (reference sequence). The CDR3 nucleotides read TGCAGTGCTAGAGGCCGCAGGCGACCCACAGATACGCAGTATTTT. Its protein product is CSARGRRRPTDTQYF.

CDR3 amino acids: CASSEALRGAIQETQYF. CDR3 DNA sequence: TGTGCCAGCAGTGAAGCGTTGAGGGGCGCTATCCAAGAGACCCAGTACTTC. V is TRBV2 and J is TRBJ2-5; D possibly matches TRBD1 or TRBD2 (5 bases each). Germline V gene lookup returns CDR1 SNHLY and CDR2 FYNNEI. CDR3 length: 17 amino acids. V shed 0 bases and J shed 1 base, with 15 bases lying between them.

This sequence joins TRBV29-1 and TRBJ1-1; 10 bases line up with TRBD1. From germline, CDR1 is SQVTM and CDR2 ANQGSEA. Trimming took 8 bases from V and 1 from J; bases not matched to a gene: 7. The CDR3 contains 14 residues. CDR3 region: CSFGQGDPNTEAFF. CDR3 DNA: TGCAGCTTCGGACAGGGGGACCCGAACACTGAAGCTTTCTTT.

This clonotype was counted at least ten times. The chain recombines TRBV2 with TRBJ1-1, with a tentative D call TRBD1 (5 bases). The CDR3 runs 14 residues. CDR1 is SNHLY, CDR2 FYNNEI, per germline. V was pared by 2 bases and J by 5 bases, with 12 bases between. Here the CDR3 DNA reads TGTGCCAGCAGTGAAATTTCTTCAGGGACTGAAGCTTTCTTT. Protein sequence: CASSEISSGTEAFF.

This clonotype has more than one count but fewer than ten. The chain couples TRBV14 to TRBJ2-1; 8 bases are shared with TRBD2. Germline CDR1 is SGHDN and CDR2 is FVKESK. CDR3 length: 16 amino acids. The ends lost 5 bases at V and 1 base at J; junction bases unmatched: 7. DNA for the CDR3: TGTGCCAGCAGCGGTTTTACGGGAGGGTCCTACAATGAGCAGTTCTTC. It codes for CASSGFTGGSYNEQFF.

The chain carries TRBV28 and TRBJ2-7, with D unresolved. Germline CDR1 is MDHEN and CDR2 is SYDVKM. The CDR3 contains 13 residues. V lost 8 bases, J lost 3 bases, and 14 bases lay in between. The CDR3 is CASGVGQSYEQYV. For the CDR3, the DNA is TGTGCCAGCGGGGTAGGGCAGAGCTACGAGCAGTACGTC.

This clonotype was observed at least ten times. The chain couples TRBV7-6 to TRBJ2-1; 10 bases are a match to TRBD2. After removal of 5 bases from V and 7 bases from J, the junction contained 14 bases not matched to a gene. Germline values: CDR1 SGHVS, CDR2 FNYEAQ. The CDR3 sequence is 17 residues long. The CDR3 here is CASSPVATSGMLNEQFF. The DNA of the CDR3 is TGTGCCAGCAGCCCCGTAGCAACTAGCGGGATGCTTAATGAGCAGTTCTTC. Full variable domain (outside the CDR3, taken from reference TRBV7-6 and TRBJ2-1): GAGVSQSPRYKVTKRGQDVALRCDPISGHVSLYWYRQALGQGPEFLTYFNYEAQQDKSGLPNDRFSAERPEGSISTLTIQRTEQRDSAMYRCASSPVATSGMLNEQFFGPGTRLTVL.

This clonotype was seen more than once but under ten times. The chain recombines TRBV28 with TRBJ2-1; 7 bases agree with TRBD2. The germline V gene encodes CDR1 MDHEN and CDR2 SYDVKM. The CDR3 runs to 13 residues. V lost 8 bases, J lost 10 bases, and 11 bases stayed unmatched. In DNA form, the CDR3 reads TGTGCCAGCCGCTCCTCGACTAGCCCCGAGCAGTTCTTC. Residues: CASRSSTSPEQFF. Full variable domain (rest looked up from reference TRBV28 and TRBJ2-1): DVKVTQSSRYLVKRTGEKVFLECVQDMDHENMFWYRQDPGLGLRLIYFSYDVKMKEKGDIPEGYSVSREKKERFSLILESASTNQTSMYLCASRSSTSPEQFFGPGTRLTVL.

This clonotype has more than one count but fewer than ten. J is TRBJ1-2 and V is TRBV20-1; D remains unclear. CDR3 size: 13 residues. Germline loops: CDR1 DFQATT, CDR2 SNEGSKA (reference sequence). Between the trimmed V and J ends, which lost 3 bases and 5 bases, there was a span of 13 bases. Here the CDR3 DNA reads TGCAGTGCTAGTCCTGAGGTTTGGTATGGCTACACCTTC. This sequence encodes CSASPEVWYGYTF.

This clonotype was observed a few times. The chain carries TRBV6-1 and TRBJ1-5; D is unclear. This CDR3 has 14 amino acids. CDR1 is MNHNS, CDR2 SASEGT, per germline. Trimming stripped 1 base from V and 0 bases from J, with 4 bases between. Here the CDR3 reads CASSEVPSNQPQHF. The CDR3 nucleotides are TGTGCCAGCAGTGAAGTGCCTAGCAATCAGCCCCAGCATTTT.

This clonotype has more than one count but fewer than ten. The chain is built from TRBV2 and TRBJ2-6; 7 positions match TRBD2. Germline V CDR1 and CDR2: SNHLY, FYNNEI. V dropped 4 bases and J dropped 10; count of bases not matched to a gene: 4. This CDR3 comprises 13 residues. The CDR3 coding sequence is TGTGCCAGCAGTGGGGGGGGACTGAACGTCCTGACTTTC. Its protein is CASSGGGLNVLTF.

This clonotype has a handful of counts. This chain connects TRBV6-2 or TRBV6-3 to TRBJ1-5, with D uncertain. This CDR3 has 13 amino acids. V dropped 2 bases and J dropped 7 bases, with 9 bases sitting between them. Germline-derived CDR1 and CDR2 are MNHEY and SVGEGT. CDR3 DNA: TGTGCCAGCAGTTACGGAAGGCGGCAGCCCCAGCATTTT. Translating it yields CASSYGRRQPQHF.

The V call is TRBV29-1, the J call TRBJ2-1; 8 bases map to TRBD2. The V gene end was trimmed by 7 bases and the J gene end by 2 bases; junction bases not matched to a gene: 13. CDR3 length equals 16 residues. The germline V gene encodes CDR1 SQVTM and CDR2 ANQGSEA. The CDR3 coding sequence is TGCAGCGCAACAGTCCAGCGGGAGAGTACCTACAATGAGCAGTTCTTC. Amino acid sequence: CSATVQRESTYNEQFF.

This clonotype was recorded a few times. The chain has TRBV3-1 and TRBJ2-1; 10 bases match TRBD2. This CDR3 contains 19 residues. Germline CDR1 and CDR2: LGHDT and YNNKEL (reference sequence). V was pared by 4 bases and J by 4 bases, with 16 bases of the junction left unmatched. Here the CDR3 reads CASSPYSASGSRGYNEQFF. The CDR3 DNA reads TGTGCCAGCAGCCCCTACAGCGCTAGCGGGAGTAGGGGTTACAATGAGCAGTTCTTC.

This clonotype was counted only a few times. The V and J genes are TRBV3-1 and TRBJ1-1; D remains ambiguous. V was trimmed by 3 bases and J by 8 bases, leaving 16 bases between them. The CDR3 covers 14 residues. Germline V CDR1 and CDR2: LGHDT, YNNKEL (reference sequence). The CDR3 DNA follows: TGTGCCAGCAGCCAGACCACCTTAGATCGGGAAGCTTTCTTT. This translates into CASSQTTLDREAFF.

The chain joins TRBV15 to TRBJ1-5; unclear D gene. The CDR3 has 13 amino acids. The germline V gene encodes CDR1 LNHNV and CDR2 YYDKDF (reference sequence). The ends were cut back, 3 bases at V and 4 bases at J, with 7 bases in the middle. The CDR3 here is CATSSNQNQPQHF. In DNA, the CDR3 is TGTGCCACCAGCAGCAATCAAAATCAGCCCCAGCATTTT.

In its sample, this clonotype was seen many times. The CDR3 region has the DNA TGTGCCAGCAGTTTAAGGGGGATAGGATTAGGGATATTAGACAATGAGCAGTTCTTC. This codes for CASSLRGIGLGILDNEQFF. The rearrangement uses TRBV27 and TRBJ2-1; the D gene is possibly TRBD1 (6 bases). CDR1 is MNHEY, CDR2 SMNVEV, per germline (reference sequence). The V end was cut by 2 bases, the J end by 5 bases, with 25 bases between. CDR3 length: 19 residues.

The rearrangement links TRBV7-9 to TRBJ2-1, with 7 bases that match TRBD2. V shed 6 bases and J 3 bases; nucleotides not matched to a gene: 8. The CDR3 has 15 residues. In germline, CDR1 is SEHNR, CDR2 FQNEAQ (reference sequence). The CDR3 region has the DNA TGTGCCAGCAGTCCGAGGACTAGGGTCTACAATGAGCAGTTCTTC. Translation gives CASSPRTRVYNEQFF.